This T cell receptor (beta chain) stems from a study of blood T cell repertoires in COVID-19. Study context: In each case, the material was cDNA or gDNA derived from T cells, B-cell-depleted T cells, or PBMCs.

Profiled with immunoSEQ multiplex PCR; TCRdb holds only in-frame clones, not every one. The sample holds more than 300,000 clones, approximately 91% seen once. Trimming cost V 4 bases and J 0 bases, with 10 bases left between them. The CDR3 contains 14 residues. Germline assignment: CDR1 SGHNT and CDR2 YYREEE (reference sequence). The receptor's source is a woman between 35 and 50 years old who had been exposed to COVID-19. This sequence joins TRBV5-4 and TRBJ1-1; no clear D gene. Material: PBMCs or T cells enriched from blood (not recorded which). CDR3 DNA: TGTGCCAGCAGCCCCGGGAACATGAACACTGAAGCTTTCTTT. It codes for CASSPGNMNTEAFF.